This TCR beta chain derives from a study of high-grade serous ovarian cancer treatment subgroups. The study's findings and limits: Higher neoantigen levels went with greater TCR clonal relatedness. Tumors within one patient showed repertoire similarity of roughly 0.11 to 0.79. Without spatial data, bulk sequencing limits insight into HGSC tumor diversity.

With V trimmed by 6 bases and J by 1 base, 11 bases remained unmatched. CDR3 length: 16 amino acids. The germline V gene has CDR1 MRHNA and CDR2 SNTAGT. Tumor tissue was taken before any definitive surgery or chemotherapy was given. In regard to this clone: Antigen: not known.

Method: immunoSEQ multiplex PCR; TCRdb's copy keeps in-frame clones and lacks some. The data contain 5,000 to 6,000 clones, 75% of them singletons. The sequence was collected from a human patient with high-grade serous ovarian cancer. The specimen was tumor tissue. The rearrangement joins TRBV6-4 to TRBJ2-7; 8 nucleotides match TRBD2. CDR3 sequence: CASRSAETSASYEQYF. The CDR3 coding sequence is TGTGCCAGCAGATCAGCAGAGACTAGCGCTTCCTACGAGCAGTACTTC.